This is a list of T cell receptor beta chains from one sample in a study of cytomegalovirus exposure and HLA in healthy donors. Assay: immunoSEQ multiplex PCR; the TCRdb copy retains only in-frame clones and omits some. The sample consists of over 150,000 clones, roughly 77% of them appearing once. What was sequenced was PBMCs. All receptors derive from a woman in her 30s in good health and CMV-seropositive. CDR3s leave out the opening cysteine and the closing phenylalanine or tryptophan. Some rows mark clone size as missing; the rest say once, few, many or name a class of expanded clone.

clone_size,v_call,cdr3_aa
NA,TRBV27,ASSLLRGEAYEQY
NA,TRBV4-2,ASSQDRTGVAKNIQY
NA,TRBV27,ASSPRGREAANYGYT
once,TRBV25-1,ASSGRDRFNSEAF
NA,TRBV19,ASSAGQGGYEQY
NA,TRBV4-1,ASSQDGASGAADTQY
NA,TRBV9,ASSKGQSYTEAF
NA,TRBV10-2,ASSELTGATGELF
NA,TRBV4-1,ASSQEGQGANEQF
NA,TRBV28,ASSLQLAGYSYNEQF
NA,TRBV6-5,ASSYRGRYSGNTIY
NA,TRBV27,ASSFGSSYNSPLH
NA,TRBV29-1,SADTGTGYT
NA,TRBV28,ASTTGTGVYEQY
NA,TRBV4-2,ASSQVSNEQF
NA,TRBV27,ASSLYRGSGDEQF
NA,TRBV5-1,ASSSGLAGSYAEQY
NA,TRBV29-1,SVEDTRNGYT
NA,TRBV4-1,ASSQDNRGTESPDTQY
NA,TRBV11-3,ASSLSGQGTGELF
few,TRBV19,ASSIRERGRYEAF
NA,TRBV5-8,ASSLRREGADTQY
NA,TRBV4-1,ASSLRLAETQY
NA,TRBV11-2,ASSRQTGVAGELF
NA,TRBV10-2,ASSEHATGTPNTGELF
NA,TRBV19,ASSRRDRGIYGYT
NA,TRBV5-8,ASSRQGITNEKLF
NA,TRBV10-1,ASSESTGGLYEQY
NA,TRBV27,ASSLSSQGAGTEAF
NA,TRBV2,ASKPGLVNNEQF
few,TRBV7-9,ASSLAGGGQGYEQY
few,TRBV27,ASSPSNGGNNEQF
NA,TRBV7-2,ASSPSSGRSYNEQF
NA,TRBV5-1,ASSLGSTYEQY
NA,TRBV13,ASSFNKREGLSGELF
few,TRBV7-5,VRSIEGPFSHTNTGELF
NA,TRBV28,ASSFTGSSYEQY
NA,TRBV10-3,AIRGGDTQY
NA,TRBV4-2,ASSQGGLAGNSYNEQF
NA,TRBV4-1,ASSQERWGTGNYGYT
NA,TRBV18,ASSDQGRAGVGYGYT